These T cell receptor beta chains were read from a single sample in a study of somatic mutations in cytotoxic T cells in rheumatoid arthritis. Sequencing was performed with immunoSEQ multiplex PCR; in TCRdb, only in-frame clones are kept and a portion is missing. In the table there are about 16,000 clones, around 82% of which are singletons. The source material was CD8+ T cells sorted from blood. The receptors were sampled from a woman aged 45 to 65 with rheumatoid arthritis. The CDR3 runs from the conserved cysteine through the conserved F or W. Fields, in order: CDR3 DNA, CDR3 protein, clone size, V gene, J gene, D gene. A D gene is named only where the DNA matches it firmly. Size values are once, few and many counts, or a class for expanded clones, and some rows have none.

cdr3_nt: TGTGCCAGCACTTTGGGGACAGGGGGCGAGAATGAGCAGTTCTTC
cdr3_aa: CASTLGTGGENEQFF
clone_size: .
v_call: TRBV27
j_call: TRBJ2-1
d_call: TRBD1

cdr3_nt: TGTGCCAGCAGCTTCAGGACCGCGATGATCGCCCTTAACTATGGCTACACCTTC
cdr3_aa: CASSFRTAMIALNYGYTF
clone_size: once
v_call: TRBV5-8
j_call: TRBJ1-2
d_call: .

cdr3_nt: TGTGCCAGCAGAACAGGGGCTACCAACGAGCAGTACTTC
cdr3_aa: CASRTGATNEQYF
clone_size: .
v_call: TRBV27
j_call: TRBJ2-7
d_call: TRBD1

cdr3_nt: TGTGCCAGCAGCTTAGGGGGACGCAACACTGAAGCTTTCTTT
cdr3_aa: CASSLGGRNTEAFF
clone_size: .
v_call: TRBV7-9
j_call: TRBJ1-1
d_call: .

cdr3_nt: TGTGCCACCAGCCGACGGAGGAACACTGAAGCTTTCTTT
cdr3_aa: CATSRRRNTEAFF
clone_size: .
v_call: TRBV15
j_call: TRBJ1-1
d_call: .

cdr3_nt: TGTGCCAGCAGTTTCCGGGACAGGGGCTACGAGCAGTACTTC
cdr3_aa: CASSFRDRGYEQYF
clone_size: .
v_call: TRBV6-5
j_call: TRBJ2-7
d_call: TRBD1

cdr3_nt: TGTGCCAGTAGTATGTCAGTGGAAGCTTACTTC
cdr3_aa: CASSMSVEAYF
clone_size: .
v_call: TRBV19
j_call: TRBJ1-2
d_call: .

cdr3_nt: TGTGCCAGCAGTTTTGGCGGGAGCCACGAGCAGTACTTC
cdr3_aa: CASSFGGSHEQYF
clone_size: .
v_call: TRBV27
j_call: TRBJ2-7
d_call: TRBD2

cdr3_nt: TGCGCCAGCAGACCCCCAGGGTCCACTGAAGCTTTCTTT
cdr3_aa: CASRPPGSTEAFF
clone_size: .
v_call: TRBV5-1
j_call: TRBJ1-1
d_call: .

cdr3_nt: TGTGCCAGCAGTTACTCGACCAGGGGCTCCTACGAGCAGTACTTC
cdr3_aa: CASSYSTRGSYEQYF
clone_size: .
v_call: TRBV6-5
j_call: TRBJ2-7
d_call: .

cdr3_nt: TGTGCCAGTACCATGGGGGTATCCACCGGGGAGCTGTTTTTT
cdr3_aa: CASTMGVSTGELFF
clone_size: .
v_call: TRBV19
j_call: TRBJ2-2
d_call: .

cdr3_nt: TGTGCCAGCAGCTTGGGGTACGAGCAGTACTTC
cdr3_aa: CASSLGYEQYF
clone_size: once
v_call: TRBV5-4
j_call: TRBJ2-7
d_call: .

cdr3_nt: TGTGCCAGCAGTTTACTCGGGACAGGTTATGCCTACGAGCAGTACTTC
cdr3_aa: CASSLLGTGYAYEQYF
clone_size: .
v_call: TRBV27
j_call: TRBJ2-7
d_call: TRBD1

cdr3_nt: TGTGCCAGCAGGCTCAGGGGGGCCGGGAACACTGAAGCTTTCTTT
cdr3_aa: CASRLRGAGNTEAFF
clone_size: .
v_call: TRBV6-1
j_call: TRBJ1-1
d_call: TRBD1

cdr3_nt: TGTGCCAGCAGTTTGGACAGGACTGGGCCCCAGCATTTT
cdr3_aa: CASSLDRTGPQHF
clone_size: once
v_call: TRBV27
j_call: TRBJ1-5
d_call: TRBD1

cdr3_nt: TGTGCTAGTGGTTTCAGGGATGGATGGACCCAGTACTTC
cdr3_aa: CASGFRDGWTQYF
clone_size: .
v_call: TRBV12-5
j_call: TRBJ2-5
d_call: .

cdr3_nt: TGTGCCAGCAGTTCGGGACTAGCGGAGTGGTACGAGCAGTACTTC
cdr3_aa: CASSSGLAEWYEQYF
clone_size: once
v_call: TRBV27
j_call: TRBJ2-7
d_call: TRBD2

cdr3_nt: TGTGCCAGCTCACCTTCCTACACCGGGGAGCTGTTTTTT
cdr3_aa: CASSPSYTGELFF
clone_size: .
v_call: TRBV18
j_call: TRBJ2-2
d_call: .

cdr3_nt: TGTGCCACCAGCAAGGCCCGGGAGGGTGAAAAACTGTTTTTT
cdr3_aa: CATSKAREGEKLFF
clone_size: once
v_call: TRBV15
j_call: TRBJ1-4
d_call: .

cdr3_nt: TGTGCCAGCAGCAAAGGAAGACAGGTCTACGAGCAGTACTTC
cdr3_aa: CASSKGRQVYEQYF
clone_size: .
v_call: TRBV21-1
j_call: TRBJ2-7
d_call: .

cdr3_nt: TGTGCCAGCAGCGTAGAAGGCGATTTGCAGTTCTTC
cdr3_aa: CASSVEGDLQFF
clone_size: .
v_call: TRBV9
j_call: TRBJ2-1
d_call: .

cdr3_nt: TGTGCCAGCAGTGGCACCGGGACAGGGGAATACGAGCAGTACTTC
cdr3_aa: CASSGTGTGEYEQYF
clone_size: .
v_call: TRBV27
j_call: TRBJ2-7
d_call: TRBD1

cdr3_nt: TGTGCCAGCAGCCAGGGGACAGGGGGTCATGGCTACACCTTC
cdr3_aa: CASSQGTGGHGYTF
clone_size: .
v_call: TRBV5-6
j_call: TRBJ1-2
d_call: TRBD1

cdr3_nt: TGCGCCAGCAGCCAAGGGGTTGGGCGCGGTGGCTATGATACGCAGTATTTT
cdr3_aa: CASSQGVGRGGYDTQYF
clone_size: once
v_call: TRBV4-3
j_call: TRBJ2-3
d_call: .

cdr3_nt: TGTGCCAGCAGCCGCCGACAGAACTCCGGGGAGCTGTTTTTT
cdr3_aa: CASSRRQNSGELFF
clone_size: .
v_call: TRBV11-2
j_call: TRBJ2-2
d_call: .

cdr3_nt: TGTGCCAGCAGTCAAGACGAAGATACGCAGTATTTT
cdr3_aa: CASSQDEDTQYF
clone_size: .
v_call: TRBV6-5
j_call: TRBJ2-3
d_call: .

cdr3_nt: TGCGCCAGCAGCCCCCCAGACAGATCCTACGAGCAGTACTTC
cdr3_aa: CASSPPDRSYEQYF
clone_size: .
v_call: TRBV5-1
j_call: TRBJ2-7
d_call: .

cdr3_nt: TGTGCCAGCAGTGAAAGGGAAGCGGTAAGCACAGATACGCAGTATTTT
cdr3_aa: CASSEREAVSTDTQYF
clone_size: .
v_call: TRBV2
j_call: TRBJ2-3
d_call: .

cdr3_nt: TGCGCCAGCAGCCAGCCGGGACAGGGGGTTTTATCCTACGAGCAGTACTTC
cdr3_aa: CASSQPGQGVLSYEQYF
clone_size: .
v_call: TRBV5-1
j_call: TRBJ2-7
d_call: TRBD1

cdr3_nt: TGTGCCAGTACCAAGGGCGGGGAATTACCGACCATTCAGTACTTC
cdr3_aa: CASTKGGELPTIQYF
clone_size: .
v_call: TRBV19
j_call: TRBJ2-4
d_call: .

cdr3_nt: TGTGCCAGTAGTATGAGCCAGGGCGGCGAAAAACTGTTTTTT
cdr3_aa: CASSMSQGGEKLFF
clone_size: .
v_call: TRBV19
j_call: TRBJ1-4
d_call: .

cdr3_nt: TGTGCCAGCAGCTTCGGGACGGAGTGGAGGAGCTCCTACAATGAGCAGTTCTTC
cdr3_aa: CASSFGTEWRSSYNEQFF
clone_size: few
v_call: TRBV5-4
j_call: TRBJ2-1
d_call: .

cdr3_nt: TGTGCCAGCAGTGACCCGGGGGCAGGGTTTGAAAAACTGTTTTTT
cdr3_aa: CASSDPGAGFEKLFF
clone_size: once
v_call: TRBV6-1
j_call: TRBJ1-4
d_call: .

cdr3_nt: TGTGCCAGCAGTTTGGTTCCGGGACAGGGGTTCTCGGACACCGGGGAGCTGTTTTTT
cdr3_aa: CASSLVPGQGFSDTGELFF
clone_size: .
v_call: TRBV27
j_call: TRBJ2-2
d_call: TRBD1

cdr3_nt: TGTGCCAGCAGTTTTAGCGGGGAATCAGGAAGTTCTAGCACAGATACGCAGTATTTT
cdr3_aa: CASSFSGESGSSSTDTQYF
clone_size: medium-sized
v_call: TRBV28
j_call: TRBJ2-3
d_call: TRBD2

cdr3_nt: TGTGCCAGCAGTTTCCAAGGCCCGGGTGGGAATGAGCAGTTCTTC
cdr3_aa: CASSFQGPGGNEQFF
clone_size: .
v_call: TRBV27
j_call: TRBJ2-1
d_call: .

cdr3_nt: TGTGCCAGCAGTTTAGGACAGGGGTTTCGGCAGCCCCAGCATTTT
cdr3_aa: CASSLGQGFRQPQHF
clone_size: .
v_call: TRBV27
j_call: TRBJ1-5
d_call: TRBD1

cdr3_nt: TGTGCCAGCAGCTTAGAAGGGACCTACTACGAGCAGTACTTC
cdr3_aa: CASSLEGTYYEQYF
clone_size: .
v_call: TRBV7-9
j_call: TRBJ2-7
d_call: .

cdr3_nt: TGTGCCAGGGTACCAAGGCGCACAGATACGCAGTATTTT
cdr3_aa: CARVPRRTDTQYF
clone_size: .
v_call: TRBV21-1
j_call: TRBJ2-3
d_call: .

cdr3_nt: TGTGCCAGCAGTTTATCGAAGAGGGTCTCTGGAAACACCATATATTTT
cdr3_aa: CASSLSKRVSGNTIYF
clone_size: .
v_call: TRBV27
j_call: TRBJ1-3
d_call: .

cdr3_nt: TGTGCCAGCAGTTACTCGAATTTCAATTCACCCCTCCACTTT
cdr3_aa: CASSYSNFNSPLHF
clone_size: few
v_call: TRBV6-6
j_call: TRBJ1-6
d_call: .

cdr3_nt: TGTGCCAGCAGTGTAGCGGGTATAGCCTACAATGAGCAGTTCTTC
cdr3_aa: CASSVAGIAYNEQFF
clone_size: .
v_call: TRBV27
j_call: TRBJ2-1
d_call: TRBD2

cdr3_nt: TGTGCCAGCAGCATACTAGCGGTCAGAGGGATGGCCTACGAGCAGTACTTC
cdr3_aa: CASSILAVRGMAYEQYF
clone_size: .
v_call: TRBV27
j_call: TRBJ2-7
d_call: TRBD2

cdr3_nt: TGTGCCAGCAGTGTACCGGGACAGGGCGTCGGAGCTTTCTTT
cdr3_aa: CASSVPGQGVGAFF
clone_size: .
v_call: TRBV27
j_call: TRBJ1-1
d_call: TRBD1

cdr3_nt: TGTGCCAGCAGTTTATACGCAGGGAGCTCCTACAATGAGCAGTTCTTC
cdr3_aa: CASSLYAGSSYNEQFF
clone_size: .
v_call: TRBV27
j_call: TRBJ2-1
d_call: .

cdr3_nt: TGCGCCAGCAGCCAAGGGGGGGCCCCCGCGGGACCCGTTCCCTACGAGCAGTACTTC
cdr3_aa: CASSQGGAPAGPVPYEQYF
clone_size: .
v_call: TRBV4-1
j_call: TRBJ2-7
d_call: .